These 5 T cell receptor beta chains were sequenced from one sample in a study of vaccination and CD4 T cells after COVID-19. The Oncomine TCR Beta short-read assay was applied to DNA of cultured CD4+ T cells. TCRdb reprocessed the PCR reads with MiXCR, giving one entry per CDR3 protein. The profile shows several thousand distinct CDR3 sequences, 52% of them singletons. These receptors' antigens are unknown. Treatment: approximately nine-day PBMC culture with coronavirus spike peptide pools or control peptides (ViraFEST assay). Harvesting of the unexposed donor's CD4+ T cells predated the COVID-19 pandemic (2011-2018). Sequencing was carried out using CD4+ T cells from blood, cultured in vitro. The receptors shown here come from a human donor in good health.

This sequence joins TRBV18 and TRBJ2-7; TRBD1 aligns across 9 bases. The V and J ends lost 5 bases and 4 bases, in that order; junction bases with no gene match: 9. The CDR3 has 15 amino acids. Germline values: CDR1 KGHSH, CDR2 LQKENI. The CDR3 spells CASSSAGQGSYEQYF. DNA for the CDR3: TGTGCCAGCTCATCAGCGGGACAGGGTTCGTACGAGCAGTACTTC.

This rearrangement joins TRBV24-1 to TRBJ1-2, with D possibly being TRBD1 (5 bases). This CDR3 is built from 12 residues. The germline CDR1 and CDR2 sequences are KGHDR and SFDVKD. The ends were cut back, 8 bases at V and 6 bases at J, with 12 bases in the middle. The CDR3 spells CATNGGKNGYTF. The CDR3 bases are TGTGCCACCAATGGGGGGAAGAATGGCTACACCTTC.

The V gene is TRBV7-9, the J gene TRBJ2-5; weak D call: TRBD2 (6 bases). The germline V and J ends were trimmed by 4 bases and 4 bases, with 16 bases remaining between them. Germline CDR1 and CDR2: SEHNR and FQNEAQ (reference sequence). The CDR3 totals 15 residues. CDR3 protein: CASSSSGGARETQYF. The CDR3 coding sequence is TGTGCCAGCAGCTCATCCGGAGGGGCTAGAGAGACCCAGTACTTC.

This rearrangement joins TRBV19 to TRBJ2-2, with 7 bases aligning to TRBD1. Losses at the gene ends were 11 bases for V and 0 bases for J; bases not matched to a gene: 6. The CDR3 totals 14 residues. Germline assignment: CDR1 LNHDA and CDR2 SQIVND (reference sequence). The CDR3 DNA is TGTGCCGTAGGACAGGTATCGAACACCGGGGAGCTGTTTTTT. This gives the protein CAVGQVSNTGELFF.

The V call is TRBV29-1, the J call TRBJ2-2; D is possibly TRBD1 (6 bases). The CDR3 has 15 residues. Germline CDR1 reads SQVTM; CDR2 reads ANQGSEA. V was clipped by 4 bases and J by 1 base, with 13 bases between them. This chain's CDR3 is CSVATWTVNTGELFF. The CDR3, as DNA: TGCAGCGTTGCAACTTGGACAGTGAACACCGGGGAGCTGTTTTTT.